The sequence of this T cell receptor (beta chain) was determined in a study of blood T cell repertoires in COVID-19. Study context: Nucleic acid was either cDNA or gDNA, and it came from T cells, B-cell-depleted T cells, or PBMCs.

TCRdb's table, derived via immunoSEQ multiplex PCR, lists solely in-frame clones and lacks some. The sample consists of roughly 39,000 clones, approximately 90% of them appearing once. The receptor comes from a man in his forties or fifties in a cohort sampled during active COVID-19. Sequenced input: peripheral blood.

CDR3 nucleotides: TGTGCCAGCAGTTTAGCGGATACGCAGTATTTT. As protein: CASSLADTQYF. The chain joins TRBV6-5 to TRBJ2-3; D perhaps matches TRBD2 (5 bases). This CDR3 comprises 11 residues. Germline V gene sequence: CDR1 MNHEY, CDR2 SVGAGI. The V end was cut by 4 bases, the J end by 6 bases, with 5 bases between.